The 9 T cell receptor beta chains reported below all come from one sample, sequenced in a study of T-cell memory formation after mild COVID-19. TCRdb re-analysed the 5' RACE reads in MiXCR, keeping a single row per CDR3 protein. This sample has around 370,000 distinct CDR3 sequences, with approximately 21% found just once. The sample was PBMCs or a T cell subset sorted from them (not recorded which). Every receptor here comes from an adult woman who had mild COVID-19 (a few samples of this study predate the infection). Cell type and time point are not known.

This clonotype has a count of ten or more. V gene TRBV5-1 combines with J gene TRBJ2-3; TRBD2 matches 14 bases. Unmatched junction bases numbered 8, after V lost 4 bases and J lost 4 bases. Germline loops: CDR1 SGHRS, CDR2 YFSETQ. The CDR3 runs to 17 residues. CDR3 in amino acids: CASSQATSGGAADTQYF. CDR3 bases: TGCGCCAGCAGCCAAGCGACTAGCGGGGGGGCCGCAGATACGCAGTATTTT.

This clonotype came up many times. CDR3 sequence reads: CASSLDITDTQYF. For the CDR3, the DNA is TGTGCCAGCAGTTTGGACATCACAGATACGCAGTATTTT. The chain combines TRBV7-7 with TRBJ2-3, with D possibly TRBD1 on 5 matching bases. This CDR3 has 13 amino acids. Trimming stripped 6 bases from V and 2 bases from J, with 9 bases between. CDR1 is SSHAT and CDR2 is FNYEAQ in the germline V gene (reference sequence). Full variable domain (rest looked up from reference TRBV7-7 and TRBJ2-3): GAGVSQSPRYKVTKRGQDVTLRCDPISSHATLYWYQQALGQGPEFLTYFNYEAQPDKSGLPSDRFSAERPEGSISTLTIQRTEQRDSAMYRCASSLDITDTQYFGPGTRLTVL.

There are a few counts of this clonotype. This chain joins TRBV11-2 and TRBJ2-1; D might be TRBD2 (6 bases). The ends were cut back, 7 bases at V and 10 bases at J, with 14 bases in the middle. The CDR3 spans 12 residues. Looked up from germline, CDR1 is SGHAT and CDR2 is FQNNGV. The CDR3 sequence is CASTLGGTEQFF. The CDR3 coding sequence is TGTGCCAGCACCCTCGGCGGGACGGAGCAGTTCTTC. Variable domain in full (rest from reference TRBV11-2 and TRBJ2-1): EAGVAQSPRYKIIEKRQSVAFWCNPISGHATLYWYQQILGQGPKLLIQFQNNGVVDDSQLPKDRFSAERLKGVDSTLKIQPAKLEDSAVYLCASTLGGTEQFFGPGTRLTVL.

The chain employs TRBV5-1 and TRBJ1-3; weak D call: TRBD1 (5 bases). V lost 5 bases and J lost 0, with 9 bases in between. CDR1 SGHRS and CDR2 YFSETQ come from the germline V gene. This CDR3 spans 14 amino acids. CDR3 DNA sequence: TGCGCCAGCAGGGGGACTGACTCTGGAAACACCATATATTTT. Translated, it gives CASRGTDSGNTIYF.

This clonotype has a handful of counts. The chain combines TRBV30 with TRBJ2-4, with D possibly being TRBD1 or TRBD2 (6 bases each). Germline lookup yields CDR1 GTSNPN and CDR2 SVGIG (reference sequence). The V and J ends lost 1 base and 5 bases respectively, with 12 bases between them. The CDR3 length is 14 residues. The CDR3 here is CAWSEGGAQNIQYF. The DNA of the CDR3 is TGTGCCTGGAGTGAGGGGGGCGCGCAAAACATTCAGTACTTC.

This chain links TRBV24-1 with TRBJ1-5; D is unclear. Trimming pared 1 base from V and 3 bases from J, leaving 6 bases between. The CDR3 runs 14 residues. Germline values: CDR1 KGHDR, CDR2 SFDVKD. The CDR3 reads CATSDFTANQPQHF. The CDR3 DNA is TGTGCCACCAGTGATTTCACGGCCAATCAGCCCCAGCATTTT.

This chain links TRBV7-8 with TRBJ2-7; 8 bases match TRBD2. This CDR3 has 14 residues. The V gene's germline CDR1 is SGHVS and CDR2 FQNEAQ. Trimming removed 7 bases from V and 4 bases from J; junction bases left unmatched: 9. CDR3 sequence reads: CASTPRREEYEQYF. CDR3 nucleotides: TGTGCCAGCACCCCCAGGCGGGAGGAATACGAGCAGTACTTC.

The chain joins TRBV20-1 to TRBJ2-5, with D possibly being TRBD2 (5 bases). V lost 5 bases, J lost 0 bases, and 10 bases lay in between. Germline assignment: CDR1 DFQATT and CDR2 SNEGSKA (reference sequence). This CDR3 contains 13 residues. The CDR3 bases are TGCAGTGCTTCTTCGGACTACCAAGAGACCCAGTACTTC. Amino acids: CSASSDYQETQYF.

This clonotype was seen repeatedly, ten times or more. The V call is TRBV6-4, the J call TRBJ2-1; D tentatively reads TRBD1 or TRBD2 (5 bases each). The CDR3 has 13 amino acids. Germline loops: CDR1 MRHNA, CDR2 SNTAGT. With 5 bases removed from V and 8 bases from J, the gap between germline ends came to 13 bases. The CDR3 loop reads CASSRGAIDEQFF. The DNA for the CDR3 is TGTGCCAGCAGTAGAGGGGCGATCGATGAGCAGTTCTTC.